This T cell receptor (beta chain) appears in the sequencing data of a study of PD-1 blockade in classical Hodgkin lymphoma. Study-wide points: Newly diagnosed patients and complete responders had comparable diversity at baseline.

Time point indicated: cycle 4 day 1 (C4D1), after 6 weeks of nivolumab. Every patient relapsed after autologous stem cell transplantation, and brentuximab vedotin exposure varied. V lost 0 bases, J lost 3 bases, and 4 bases lay in between. Germline V gene sequence: CDR1 SGDLS, CDR2 YYNGEE. This CDR3 spans 13 amino acids. This clone has just one count. Its antigen is unidentified. Sequencing used immunoSEQ multiplex PCR; TCRdb keeps in-frame clones, though not all of them. Of under 130,000 clones in the sample, approximately 89% were seen once. The sequences come from peripheral blood mononuclear cells (PBMCs), collected before the fourth cycle of nivolumab. The chain couples TRBV9 to TRBJ2-1; no clear D. The receptor's source is a human donor with classical Hodgkin lymphoma. Here the CDR3 reads CASSVGDYNEQFF. For the CDR3, the DNA is TGTGCCAGCAGCGTAGGGGACTACAATGAGCAGTTCTTC.